Listed here is a single T cell receptor (beta chain). Its antigen is currently unknown. This entry is derived from a study of shared clonotypes between healthy human individuals. Profiling relied on immunoSEQ multiplex PCR, and the TCRdb table lists in-frame clones only, not all of them. The sample lists under 2,500,000 clones; 95% were seen once. The split of CD4+ cells yielded CD45RA+ naive and CD45RA-negative memory subsets. Study-level points and caveats: Around 5% of naive CD4 clonotypes were common to several donors.

Germline CDR1 MDHEN, CDR2 SYDVKM. V lost 2 bases and J lost 9; bases outside the gene matches: 6. The CDR3 extends over 14 amino acids. Specimen: naive CD4+ T cells sorted from blood. As to subset: CD45RA+ positively selected. This sequence joins TRBV28 and TRBJ2-5; 10 bases map to TRBD2. This TCR was recovered from a man younger than 30 in good health. The CDR3 DNA reads as TGTGCCAGCAGTTTAGGCTCTAGCGGGGGTTCCCAGTACTTC. This sequence encodes CASSLGSSGGSQYF.